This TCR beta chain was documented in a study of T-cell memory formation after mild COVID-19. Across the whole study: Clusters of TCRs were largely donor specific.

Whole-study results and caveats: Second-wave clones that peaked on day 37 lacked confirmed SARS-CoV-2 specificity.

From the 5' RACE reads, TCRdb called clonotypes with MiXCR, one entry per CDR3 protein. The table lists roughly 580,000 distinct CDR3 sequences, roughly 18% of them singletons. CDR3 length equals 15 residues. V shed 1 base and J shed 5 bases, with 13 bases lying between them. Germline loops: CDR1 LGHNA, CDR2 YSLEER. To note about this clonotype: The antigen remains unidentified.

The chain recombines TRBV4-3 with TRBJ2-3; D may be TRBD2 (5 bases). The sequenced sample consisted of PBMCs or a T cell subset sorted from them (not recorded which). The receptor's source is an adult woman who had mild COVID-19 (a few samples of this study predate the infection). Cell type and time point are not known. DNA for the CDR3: TGCGCCAGCAGCCAAGTCACTAGGTTTCGAGATACGCAGTATTTT. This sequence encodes CASSQVTRFRDTQYF.